What follows are 5 T cell receptor beta chains derived from one specimen sequenced in a study of blood T cell repertoires in COVID-19. Assay: immunoSEQ multiplex PCR; the TCRdb copy retains only in-frame clones and omits some. The sample contains more than 45,000 clones, approximately 90% of which appear only once. Sample: peripheral blood. These receptors all come from a woman aged 70-85 years with active COVID-19.

This clone is a singleton in its sample. The rearrangement joins TRBV7-6 to TRBJ1-1, with unresolved D. CDR1 is SGHVS and CDR2 is FNYEAQ in the germline V gene. This CDR3 spans 13 amino acids. V lost 3 bases and J lost 1, with 6 bases in between. The CDR3 DNA follows: TGTGCCAGCAGCTTGCAGGAGAACACTGAAGCTTTCTTT. Its protein is CASSLQENTEAFF.

The V and J genes are TRBV5-1 and TRBJ2-7, with D perhaps TRBD2 (6 bases). The CDR3 sequence is 15 residues long. CDR1 SGHRS and CDR2 YFSETQ come from the germline V gene. The V and J ends lost 4 bases and 3 bases respectively, with 17 bases between them. CDR3: CASSEEGGGFYEQYF. DNA for the CDR3: TGCGCCAGCAGCGAGGAGGGAGGTGGGTTCTACGAGCAGTACTTC.

The chain employs TRBV7-9 and TRBJ1-1, with D possibly TRBD1 on 5 matching bases. Germline CDR1 is SEHNR and CDR2 is FQNEAQ (reference sequence). This CDR3 contains 14 residues. The V gene lost 1 base and the J gene lost 1 base, with 7 bases spanning the gap. CDR3 nucleotides: TGTGCCAGCAGCTTAGGGCAGGGGAACACTGAAGCTTTCTTT. Translation: CASSLGQGNTEAFF.

The V gene is TRBV4-1, the J gene TRBJ2-1; 9 bases match TRBD1. This CDR3 region has 14 residues. Germline V gene sequence: CDR1 MGHRA, CDR2 YSYEKL. Losses at the gene ends were 9 bases for V and 4 bases for J; bases not matched to a gene: 7. Written as DNA, the CDR3 is TGCGCCAGTCGGGACAGGGACCCTTACAATGAGCAGTTCTTC. Protein product: CASRDRDPYNEQFF.

The V call is TRBV4-1, the J call TRBJ1-1; possible D gene TRBD1, 5 bases. The CDR3 spans 16 residues. Trimming took off 6 bases at V and 3 bases at J, with 20 bases between the two ends. CDR1 is MGHRA, CDR2 YSYEKL, per germline. Here the CDR3 reads CASRLWGEGVDTEAFF. CDR3 DNA sequence: TGCGCCAGCAGACTATGGGGGGAGGGCGTCGACACTGAAGCTTTCTTT.